The present entry profiles one T cell receptor (beta chain) with its context. Its antigen is currently not known. Base qualities are not at hand, and no much larger clone is one base apart. Including cysteine and phenylalanine, the CDR3 has 15 amino acids. Solely the CDR3 DNA is kept, with 45 bases framed from the first base. Trimming removed 0 bases from V and 8 bases from J; the gene matches leave 3 bases unexplained. CDR1 and CDR2 (LGHNA, YSLEER) derive from the germline V gene. The cohort consisted of 666 healthy bone marrow donors. All cohort members were sampled while nominally healthy, although unrecorded immune exposures were likely present. The donor was CMV seropositive and belonged to the group of 250 to 350 seropositive cohort members. A peripheral blood sample was collected from each donor, and TCR beta sequencing was performed on peripheral blood mononuclear cells. The Qiagen DNeasy Blood Extraction Kit was used to extract genomic DNA from the blood cell samples.

The library came from the immunoSEQ multiplex PCR assay. For the multiplex PCR, a mixture combining 60 forward primers for TCR Vbeta segments and 13 reverse primers for TCR Jbeta segments was used. A multiplex PCR assay on genomic DNA amplified the CDR3 region of rearranged TCR beta genes. Amplified TCR beta libraries were sequenced as 87-base-pair reads on the Illumina HiSeq System. Under the source paper's analysis protocol: In a later analysis, about 80 million unique TCR beta chains were counted across the roughly 610 repertoires, and some 10 million of these chains were shared by at least two donors. Raw reads were error-corrected and collapsed into unique sequences by a nearest-neighbor algorithm in which closely related sequences were merged to remove PCR and sequencing errors. CDR3 sequences were aligned to IMGT reference sequences to assign V, D and J gene segments. Each retained sequence needed at least a six-nucleotide match to both a V gene segment and a J gene segment. Rearrangements were called productive when the CDR3 lacked stop codons and stayed in frame with V and J; all others were non-productive. Following IMGT convention, CDR3 was defined as the stretch from the second conserved V-encoded cysteine up to the conserved J-encoded phenylalanine. Sequences without an unambiguous match to a single V gene segment were excluded from the earlier analysis of approximately 560 of the donors. An earlier analysis of approximately 590 of the donors called V segments functional above 56.7% productive rearrangements and segregating when the between-donor standard deviation exceeded 5%. A statistical classification framework was built for diagnosing cytomegalovirus status from the catalog of TCR beta chain sequences. In a later analysis, TCR nucleotide sequences were compared against IMGT/GENE-DB human TR gene sequences so that V and J genes could be assigned. A later analysis assigned CDR3 sequences and most-parsimonious VDJ recombination scenarios with the TCRdist pipeline. A later analysis defined each TCR beta chain by its CDR3 amino acid sequence plus V-gene family, and excluded reads lacking a unique V-gene family. As a way to deal with suspected cross-contamination and a sequencing artifact, a later analysis dropped roughly 600 nucleotide sequences that were highly shared and had low generation probability. In a later analysis, a clonal expansion index for each public chain was calculated from normalized within-repertoire ranks of inferred template counts. A later analysis computed generation probabilities with a VDJ recombination model fitted to out-of-frame rearrangements, and checked the results against IGoR. In a later analysis, hypergeometric tests were used to score TCR-TCR, TCR-HLA and TCR-CMV co-occurrence, with a repertoire-size bias correction applied to TCR pairs. False discovery rates were estimated in a later analysis by permuting HLA or CMV assignments 20 times. A later analysis grouped co-occurring TCRs with DBSCAN, adding TCRdist sequence similarity when clustering within HLA-allele-positive subsets. Co-occurrence clustering excluded repertoires with fewer than 30,000 or more than 120,000 public chains, plus five with anomalous nucleotide sharing. TCRdb provides this immuneACCESS table in a form limited to in-frame rearrangements. Some clones are lacking; in checked studies, under half of them reflect an unresolved V gene, and why the rest are absent is not known. The V and J calls and clone size are taken from that table; D and trimming were inferred from the DNA. For this sample the table gives about 190,000 clones, of which 70% to 75% were detected only once. The top ten clones comprise about 5% of the sample.

The sample comes from a study of cytomegalovirus exposure and HLA in healthy donors (dated by TCRdb to 2015 to 2018). Turning to the overall study: An earlier analysis of approximately 550 of the donors reported 250 to 300 Gb of sequence data and 117 million unique TCR beta sequences from 190 million or so T cells. Around 320 gigabases of sequencing data and 80 million or so unique TCR sequences were included in an early release covering roughly 700 HLA-typed donors. Among the 398 genotyped donors, around 81% belonged to the genetic ancestry cluster associated with self-reported Caucasian donors. The study aimed to test whether cataloging public T cell receptors could reveal signatures of past pathogen exposure. The study profiled the T cell repertoires of approximately 700 subjects by immunosequencing and related them to cytomegalovirus serostatus. A separate validation cohort of more than 100 different subjects was used in addition to the 666-subject first cohort. To predict cytomegalovirus infection status, the study brought together high-throughput TCR immunosequencing, statistical association of individual TCRs with disease status, and machine learning. To study patterns of TCR occurrence, a later analysis re-analyzed previously published TCR beta repertoires from 500 to 850 donors and added high-resolution HLA genotyping. The later analysis used no new phenotypic data to find candidate immune exposures, relying instead on TCR beta sequences and their occurrence across donors. In an earlier analysis of roughly 600 of the donors, high-throughput TCR beta sequencing was used to judge whether each TCR beta V gene segment behaved as functional or pseudogenic. Donor age, sex, ethnicity and CMV serostatus were compiled together with the repertoire data. A later genetic analysis used genome-wide SNP genotypes for about 55% of the 666 donors, treating that subset as a discovery cohort. All discovery cohort repertoires had been generated on a single sequencing platform. HLA typing covered class I and class II loci at four-digit resolution. The number of typed donors differed by locus: about 629-630 for A, B, C, DRB1 and DQB1; 500 to 550 for DQA1; roughly 600 for DPA1; and roughly 470 for DPB1. About five DR-DQ haplotypes were handled as single units for association and clustering, since linkage in the cohort was strong. Among about 360 genotyped donors of the cohort, an average of around 240,000 unique TCR beta nucleotide sequences were sequenced per donor, approximately 20% of them non-productive.

Here is what the overall study found, with its caveats: A later genetic analysis associated a missense DCLRE1C variant with V-gene and J-gene trimming of TCR beta chains, and an independent cohort replicated the association. The earlier analysis of some 540 of the donors excluded roughly 16 rarely observed V segments, including chromosome 9 orphons, because counts were too low. A few of the identified cytomegalovirus-associated TCR beta chains were confirmed in vitro to be specific for cytomegalovirus antigens. The sequencing pipeline was judged likely to have produced a cluster of highly shared sequence variants as a technical artifact. In a later analysis, HLA-associated TCR beta chains showed more clonal expansion and lower generation probabilities than non-associated chains that were equally common. Correlated functional status among segregating V segments might be attributable to linkage disequilibrium, but an unknown experimental factor could not be ruled out. The study listed around 160 TCR beta chains as associated with cytomegalovirus. The presence/absence analyses assumed that sequencing depth was roughly uniform across donors, and that assumption may not be true. Because some donors lacked HLA typing at each locus, the association tests relied only on the typed subset. A later genetic analysis reported fewer N-insertions in productive TCRs among donors in an Asian-associated ancestry cluster than the 666-donor mean. According to a later analysis, parvovirus B19, influenza, CMV and Epstein-Barr virus appeared linked to several top co-occurrence clusters. In a later analysis, 16,951 TCR beta sequences were associated with specific HLA alleles at a false discovery rate of 0.05. An earlier analysis of approximately 590 of the donors showed that most TCR beta V segments appeared in productive rearrangements either about 87% or about 30% of the time, which broadly matched IMGT annotations. The cohort was sequenced for TCR beta chains only, and without alpha or paired-chain data the features that could be detected were limited. Most TCR sequences were observed very rarely across donors, whereas some public TCRs were present in many individuals. In a later analysis, the rate of TCR association differed among HLA loci, with DRB1 alleles having the most associated TCRs and HLA-C alleles having the fewest. Cytomegalovirus status was reported to be diagnosed by the classifier with high specificity and sensitivity in both the original and validation cohorts. Immune exposure information for the cohort was limited to CMV serostatus. Assigning TCR associations to individual alleles was difficult when HLA alleles, especially DR and DQ, strongly co-occurred. Because the 87-base-pair reads could not distinguish some IMGT-functional V segments, including TRBV6-2 and TRBV6-3, those segments were excluded. The authors suggested that the approach could potentially be extended to other disease states and immunological phenotypes. A later analysis found that most CMV-associated TCR beta chains appeared HLA-restricted, with HLA associations seemingly driven largely by CMV exposure. A further reported finding was that TCR beta sequences accurately predicted the HLA-A and HLA-B alleles for most subjects in the first cohort.

The receptor comes from a man aged 30 to 39 in good health and CMV-seropositive. The chain is encoded by TRBV4-3 joined to TRBJ2-1, and 11 junctional nucleotides match TRBD2. The specimen was PBMCs. The bases read TGCGCCAGCAGCCAAGATTTAGCGGGGGGGGATGAGCAGTTCTTC. Translated, this gives CASSQDLAGGDEQFF.